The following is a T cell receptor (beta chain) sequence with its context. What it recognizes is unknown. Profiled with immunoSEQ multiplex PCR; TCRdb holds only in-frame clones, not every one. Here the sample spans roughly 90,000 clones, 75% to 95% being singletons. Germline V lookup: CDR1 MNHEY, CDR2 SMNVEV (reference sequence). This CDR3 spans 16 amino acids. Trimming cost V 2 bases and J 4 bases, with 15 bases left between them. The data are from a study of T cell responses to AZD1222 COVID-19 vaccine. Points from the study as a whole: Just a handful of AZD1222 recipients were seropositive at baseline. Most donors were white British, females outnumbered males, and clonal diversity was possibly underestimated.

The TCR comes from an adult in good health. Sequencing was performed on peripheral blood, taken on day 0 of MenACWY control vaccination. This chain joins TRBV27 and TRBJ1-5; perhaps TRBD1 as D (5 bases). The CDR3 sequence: CASSLMGVGANQPQHF. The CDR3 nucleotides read TGTGCCAGCAGTTTAATGGGGGTCGGGGCGAATCAGCCCCAGCATTTT.